The 9 T cell receptor beta chains below were found in one sample sequenced in a study of glioma-infiltrating T cells. Amplification of TCR alpha and beta CDR3 regions from RNA used iRepertoire nested multiplex PCR. TCRdb reprocessed the multiplex PCR reads via MiXCR and lists one record per CDR3 protein. This table has around 350,000 distinct CDR3 sequences, roughly two fifths appearing once. The sample comprised glioma tissue, nonneoplastic brain tissue, or PBMCs (not recorded which). Every receptor here comes from a human donor with low-grade glioma or glioblastoma, undergoing nonglioma brain surgery, or in good health (not recorded which).

This clonotype turned up a few times. The CDR3 reads CASSPTGFSYNEQFF. The CDR3, as DNA: TGTGCCAGCTCCCCTACAGGATTTTCCTACAATGAGCAGTTCTTC. This chain links TRBV18 with TRBJ2-1; possible D gene TRBD1, 5 bases. Per germline, CDR1 KGHSH and CDR2 LQKENI. Trimming shortened V by 6 bases and J by 1 base, and 13 bases separated the two germline ends. CDR3 length: 15 amino acids.

V and J are TRBV25-1 and TRBJ1-2; D gene unclear. Trimming took off 2 bases at V and 5 bases at J, with 12 bases between the two ends. The CDR3 extends over 14 amino acids. Germline CDR1 is MGHDK and CDR2 is SYGVNS. Written as DNA, the CDR3 is TGTGCCAGCAGTGAAGTCGGGCCGACTTATGGCTACACCTTC. Protein product: CASSEVGPTYGYTF.

This chain joins TRBV2 and TRBJ2-5; 10 bases agree with TRBD1. CDR1 SNHLY and CDR2 FYNNEI come from the germline V gene. This CDR3 has 15 residues. The V and J ends lost 6 bases and 0 bases, in that order; junction bases with no gene match: 4. In nucleotides, the CDR3 is TGTGCCAGCAGGAAGGACAGGGGGAACCAAGAGACCCAGTACTTC. It translates to CASRKDRGNQETQYF. Full variable domain (outside the CDR3, taken from reference TRBV2 and TRBJ2-5): EPEVTQTPSHQVTQMGQEVILRCVPISNHLYFYWYRQILGQKVEFLVSFYNNEISEKSEIFDDQFSVERPDGSNFTLKIRSTKLEDSAMYFCASRKDRGNQETQYFGPGTRLLVL.

This clonotype was recorded at least ten times. V and J are TRBV28 and TRBJ2-2; TRBD1 might be the D (5 bases). CDR1 is MDHEN, CDR2 SYDVKM, per germline. CDR3 size: 13 residues. The V end was cut by 8 bases, the J end by 2 bases, with 9 bases between. The CDR3 bases are TGTGCCAGCCTCCAGGGAAACACCGGGGAGCTGTTTTTT. This encodes CASLQGNTGELFF.

The chain joins TRBV12-3 or TRBV12-4 to TRBJ2-2; D is uncertain. The CDR3 length is 16 residues. V lost 4 bases, J lost 4 bases, and 16 bases lay in between. Here the CDR3 reads CASSSYSHGGTGELFF. The CDR3 region has the DNA TGTGCCAGCAGTTCTTACAGTCACGGCGGCACCGGGGAGCTGTTTTTT.

The V and J genes are TRBV12-3 or TRBV12-4 and TRBJ1-5; D possibly corresponds to TRBD1 (6 bases). This CDR3 is built from 13 residues. Trimming took off 6 bases at V and 4 bases at J, with 10 bases between the two ends. The CDR3 nucleotides read TGTGCCAGCAGGGCTACAGGGAATCAGCCCCAGCATTTT. It is translated as CASRATGNQPQHF.

This chain joins TRBV14 and TRBJ2-1; D tentatively reads TRBD1 or TRBD2 (5 bases each). CDR3 length equals 13 residues. V gave up 3 bases and J gave up 6 bases, with 9 bases separating them. CDR1 is SGHDN and CDR2 is FVKESK in the germline V gene. CDR3 nucleotide sequence: TGTGCCAGCAGCCAGTGGGGGACCAATGAGCAGTTCTTC. This sequence encodes CASSQWGTNEQFF. The variable domain in full, with the rest retrieved from reference TRBV14 and TRBJ2-1, is EAGVTQFPSHSVIEKGQTVTLRCDPISGHDNLYWYRRVMGKEIKFLLHFVKESKQDESGMPNNRFLAERTGGTYSTLKVQPAELEDSGVYFCASSQWGTNEQFFGPGTRLTVL.

The V call is TRBV28, the J call TRBJ1-1; possible D gene TRBD1, 5 bases. Germline assignment: CDR1 MDHEN and CDR2 SYDVKM. The CDR3 is made up of 13 amino acids. V lost 5 bases and J 5 bases, leaving 12 bases between the germline ends. The DNA for the CDR3 is TGTGCCAGCAGTCGATCAGGGCGAACTGAAGCTTTCTTT. Protein product: CASSRSGRTEAFF.

This clonotype was picked up one time. Here the CDR3 reads CASRRTYEQYF. CDR3 coding DNA: TGTGCCAGCCGACGGACCTACGAGCAGTACTTC. The chain carries TRBV2 and TRBJ2-7; D is uncertain. The V gene lost 8 bases and the J gene lost 2 bases, with 7 bases spanning the gap. Per germline, CDR1 SNHLY and CDR2 FYNNEI. The CDR3 totals 11 residues.